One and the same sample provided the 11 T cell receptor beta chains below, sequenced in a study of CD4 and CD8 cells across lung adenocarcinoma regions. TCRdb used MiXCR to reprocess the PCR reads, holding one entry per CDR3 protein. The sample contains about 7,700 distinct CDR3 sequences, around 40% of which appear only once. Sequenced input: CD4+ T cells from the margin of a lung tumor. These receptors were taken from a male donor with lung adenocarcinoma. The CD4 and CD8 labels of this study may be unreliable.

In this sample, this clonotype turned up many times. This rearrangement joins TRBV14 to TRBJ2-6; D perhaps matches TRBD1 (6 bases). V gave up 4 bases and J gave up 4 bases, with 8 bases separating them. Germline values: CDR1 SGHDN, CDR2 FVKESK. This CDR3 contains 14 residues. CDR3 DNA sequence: TGTGCCAGCAGCCTGGGGGCCGGGGCCAACGTCCTGACTTTC. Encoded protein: CASSLGAGANVLTF.

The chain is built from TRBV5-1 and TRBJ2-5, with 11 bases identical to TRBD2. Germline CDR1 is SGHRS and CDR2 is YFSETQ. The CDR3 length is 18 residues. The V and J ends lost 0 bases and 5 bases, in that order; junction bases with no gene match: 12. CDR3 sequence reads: CASSLGTSGRSGRETQYF. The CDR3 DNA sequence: TGCGCCAGCAGCTTGGGAACTAGCGGGAGATCCGGAAGGGAGACCCAGTACTTC.

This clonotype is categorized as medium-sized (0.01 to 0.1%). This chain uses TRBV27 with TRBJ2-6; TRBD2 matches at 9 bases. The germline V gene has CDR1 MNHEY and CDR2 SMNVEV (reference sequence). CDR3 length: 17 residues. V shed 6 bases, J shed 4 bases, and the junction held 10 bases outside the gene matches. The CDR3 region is CASRVGGGAYGANVLTF. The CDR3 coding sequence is TGTGCCAGCAGGGTCGGCGGGGGGGCGTACGGGGCCAACGTCCTGACTTTC. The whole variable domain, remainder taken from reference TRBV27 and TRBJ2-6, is EAQVTQNPRYLITVTGKKLTVTCSQNMNHEYMSWYRQDPGLGLRQIYYSMNVEVTDKGDVPEGYKVSRKEKRNFPLILESPSPNQTSLYFCASRVGGGAYGANVLTFGAGSRLTVL.

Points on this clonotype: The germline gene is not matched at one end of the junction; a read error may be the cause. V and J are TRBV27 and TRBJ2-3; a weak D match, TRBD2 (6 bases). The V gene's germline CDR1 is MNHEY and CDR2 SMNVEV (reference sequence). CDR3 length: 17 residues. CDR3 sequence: CASRSGRGGRAQETQYF. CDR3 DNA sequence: TGTGCCAGCAGATCCGGGCGCGGAGGGCGTGCCCAAGAGACCCAGTATTTC.

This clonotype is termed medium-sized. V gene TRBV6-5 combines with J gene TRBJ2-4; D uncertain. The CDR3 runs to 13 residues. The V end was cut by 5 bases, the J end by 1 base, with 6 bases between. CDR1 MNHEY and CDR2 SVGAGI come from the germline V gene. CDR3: CASSLRAKNIQYF. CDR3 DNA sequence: TGTGCCAGCAGTCTGAGGGCCAAAAACATTCAGTACTTC.

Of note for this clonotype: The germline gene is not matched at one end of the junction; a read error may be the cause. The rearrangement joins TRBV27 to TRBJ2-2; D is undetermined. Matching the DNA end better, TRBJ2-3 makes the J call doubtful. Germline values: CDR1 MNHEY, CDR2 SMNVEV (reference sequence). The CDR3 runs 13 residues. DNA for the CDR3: TGTGCCAGCAAAGCTGTGAGCACCGATACGCAGTATTTT. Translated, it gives CASKAVSTDTQYF.

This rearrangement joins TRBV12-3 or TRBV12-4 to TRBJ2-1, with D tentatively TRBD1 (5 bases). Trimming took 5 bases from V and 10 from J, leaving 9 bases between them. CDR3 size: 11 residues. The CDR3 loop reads CASSPRQEQFF. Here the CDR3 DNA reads TGTGCCAGCAGTCCCCGACAGGAGCAGTTCTTC.

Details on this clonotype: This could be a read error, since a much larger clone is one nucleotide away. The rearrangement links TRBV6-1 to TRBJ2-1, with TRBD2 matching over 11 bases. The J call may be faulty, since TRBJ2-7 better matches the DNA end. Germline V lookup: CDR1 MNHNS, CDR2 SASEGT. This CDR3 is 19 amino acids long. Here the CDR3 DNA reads TGTGCCAGCAGTGAAGCGGGGCTAGCGGGAGGTGGCTCCTACAATGAGCAGTACTTC. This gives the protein CASSEAGLAGGGSYNEQYF.

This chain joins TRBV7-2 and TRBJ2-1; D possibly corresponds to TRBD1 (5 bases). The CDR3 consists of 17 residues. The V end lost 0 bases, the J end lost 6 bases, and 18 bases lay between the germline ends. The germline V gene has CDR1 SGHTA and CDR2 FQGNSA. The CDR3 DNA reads TGTGCCAGCAGCTTAGCGCTTAGGGGAACCGCGTCCAATGAGCAGTTCTTC. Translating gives CASSLALRGTASNEQFF.

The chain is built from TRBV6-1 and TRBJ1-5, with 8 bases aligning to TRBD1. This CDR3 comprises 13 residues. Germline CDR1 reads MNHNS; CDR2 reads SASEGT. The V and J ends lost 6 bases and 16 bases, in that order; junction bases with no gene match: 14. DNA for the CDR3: TGTGCCAGCAGGGGACAGGTGGGTCAGCCCCTCCATTTT. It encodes CASRGQVGQPLHF.

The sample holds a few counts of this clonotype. In DNA form, the CDR3 reads TGCGCCAGCAGTGAGAGAGGATCGAGGTCCTACAATGAGCAGTTCTTC. This gives the protein CASSERGSRSYNEQFF. The V call is TRBV10-2, the J call TRBJ2-1; the D is unclear. The V gene's germline CDR1 is WSHSY and CDR2 SAAADI. There are 16 residues in the CDR3. Trimming removed 2 bases at V and 1 base at J, with 12 bases between.